Given below is one T cell receptor beta chain in context. It has no known antigen specificity. There are no base qualities to consult, and no much larger clone falls within one base. TCRbeta CDR3 regions were amplified from genomic DNA using the immunoSEQ Assay, a bias-controlled multiplex PCR. The published analysis was carried out like this. Within the assay, amplification of reference gene primers was used to estimate how many nucleated cells each sample contained. To quantify the absolute abundance of each unique TCRbeta CDR3 rearrangement, sequence reads were collapsed and filtered. For each sample, productive Simpson clonality was calculated as the square root of Simpson's diversity index across productive rearrangements. TCRdb stores this immuneACCESS table with in-frame sequences only. Part of the clones is absent; in the studies checked, under half of the shortfall reflects unresolved V genes, and no reason is known for the rest. The D gene and trimming were derived from the DNA, and the V and J assignments and clone size from that table. Counted in this sample were fewer than 45,000 clones; approximately 80% of them appeared once. Roughly an eighth of the sample is taken by the ten largest.

These data are taken from a study of blood T cell repertoires in COVID-19 (dated by TCRdb to the early 2020s). Regarding the complete study: The collaborator samples originated in the United States, Italy and Spain and spanned the acute and convalescent phases of COVID-19. The prospective study material was composed of cDNA or gDNA derived from T cells, B-cell-depleted T cells, or PBMCs. Subjects who had been exposed to COVID-19, were actively infected with it, or had recovered from it provided the deeply sampled blood TCRbeta repertoires that made up the dataset. The repertoires were released in a freely available public database meant as a resource for research on the immune response to SARS-CoV-2. Samples were obtained from the ongoing ImmuneRACE study (first 160 participants) and from approximately 1,200 subjects provided by 6 global collaborators. The sample metadata nearly always contained a de-identified subject ID, COVID-19 status, age in years and sex. Where HLA class I and class II types were available, the types were taken from metadata supplied by the sample provider, not from assay-based typing. The study at large found these results: The quantity of clinical and demographic metadata differed by source and by participant and was supplied without curation.

Collaborating institutions collected whole blood in K2EDTA tubes following their own protocols. Collaborator samples were shipped for TCRbeta analysis as frozen whole blood, isolated PBMCs, or DNA extracted from either sample type. From cysteine to phenylalanine, the CDR3 is 13 amino acids long. The only DNA kept is the CDR3, 39 bases in frame from the first base. Trimming removed 0 bases from V and 6 bases from J; the gene matches leave 2 bases unexplained. CDR1 and CDR2 are drawn from the germline V gene: SGHRS, YFSETQ. Sequenced: peripheral blood. The TCR was taken from a human donor in a cohort sampled during active COVID-19. The V and J segments used are TRBV5-1 and TRBJ1-2, and 7 bases in between align with TRBD1. The DNA is as follows: TGCGCCAGCAGCTTGGGGCAGGGGGATGGCTACACCTTC. Its translation reads: CASSLGQGDGYTF. Beyond the CDR3, the reference TRBV5-1 and TRBJ1-2 genes provide the residues; the full variable domain reads: KAGVTQTPRYLIKTRGQQVTLSCSPISGHRSVSWYQQTPGQGLQFLFEYFSETQRNKGNFPGRFSGRQFSNSRSEMNVSTLELGDSALYLCASSLGQGDGYTFGSGTRLTVV.